The 21 T cell receptor beta chains in this list originate from one sample, sequenced in a study of shared clonotypes between healthy human individuals. Measured with immunoSEQ multiplex PCR; TCRdb has only the in-frame clones, and not every one. This table has approximately 240,000 clones, over 60% appearing once. What was sequenced was memory CD4+ T cells sorted from blood. The subset here: CD45RA-negative fraction. The origin of the receptors is a man aged 30 to 45 in good health.

This clone was detected only a few times. A much larger clone is a single base away; this may be a read error. The identical CDR3 is also encoded by other nucleotide sequences in the sample. The chain carries TRBV6-1 and TRBJ2-5; 8 positions match TRBD1. CDR3 length equals 13 residues. Germline-derived CDR1 and CDR2 are MNHNS and SASEGT. J was trimmed by 2 bases and V by 6 bases; bases with no gene match: 2. In DNA, the CDR3 is TGTGCCAGCAGCCGGGACAGGCAAGAGACCCAGTACTTC. It translates to CASSRDRQETQYF.

The chain recombines TRBV9 with TRBJ2-3; possibly TRBD1 for D (6 bases). CDR1 is SGDLS, CDR2 YYNGEE, per germline. The V end was cut by 0 bases, the J end by 2 bases, with 16 bases between. CDR3 length: 17 amino acids. The CDR3 sequence: CASSVGGWDTYTDTQYF. DNA of the CDR3: TGTGCCAGCAGCGTAGGGGGTTGGGACACCTACACAGATACGCAGTATTTT.

The chain couples TRBV7-9 to TRBJ2-1; 7 nucleotides match TRBD1. CDR1 SEHNR and CDR2 FQNEAQ come from the germline V gene (reference sequence). CDR3 length: 15 amino acids. Unmatched junction bases numbered 12, after V lost 5 bases and J lost 8 bases. CDR3 nucleotides: TGTGCCAGCAGCGGCAAGGGGGCCGGGAATTATGAGCAGTTCTTC. Its translation is CASSGKGAGNYEQFF.

The CDR3 DNA reads TGTGCCAGCAGCTTAGGAGGGTCTAACTATGGCTACACCTTC. Protein: CASSLGGSNYGYTF. The chain joins TRBV11-2 to TRBJ1-2; D remains unclear. The CDR3 covers 14 residues. Looked up from germline, CDR1 is SGHAT and CDR2 is FQNNGV. Between the trimmed V and J ends, which lost 1 base and 0 bases, there was a span of 6 bases. Full variable domain (outside the CDR3, taken from reference TRBV11-2 and TRBJ1-2): EAGVAQSPRYKIIEKRQSVAFWCNPISGHATLYWYQQILGQGPKLLIQFQNNGVVDDSQLPKDRFSAERLKGVDSTLKIQPAKLEDSAVYLCASSLGGSNYGYTFGSGTRLTVV.

J is TRBJ2-1 and V is TRBV30, with D possibly TRBD1 on 5 matching bases. Trimming pared 1 base from V and 9 bases from J, leaving 10 bases between. CDR3 size: 12 residues. Germline-derived CDR1 and CDR2 are GTSNPN and SVGIG (reference sequence). For the CDR3, the DNA is TGTGCCTGGAGTGCCTTAGGGGTTGAGCAGTTCTTC. This sequence encodes CAWSALGVEQFF.

As concerns this clone: The junction does not match germline at one end; this may be a read error. The J gene is TRBJ2-5, the V gene TRBV6-1, with D unclear. The CDR3 covers 14 residues. Germline assignment: CDR1 MNHNS and CDR2 SASEGT. The CDR3 reads CASSEFVTQGTQYF. For the CDR3, the DNA is TGTGCCAGCAGTGAATTTGTGACTCAAGGGACCCAGTACTTC.

The V gene is TRBV6-5, the J gene TRBJ2-7; the D is unclear. The V gene's germline CDR1 is MNHEY and CDR2 SVGAGI. The CDR3 spans 11 residues. V lost 2 bases and J 6 bases, leaving 5 bases between the germline ends. The CDR3 nucleotides read TGTGCCAGCAGTTACGCAAGCGAGCAGTACTTC. Its protein is CASSYASEQYF.

The chain uses TRBV5-6 and TRBJ1-1; 9 bases are shared with TRBD1. CDR1 and CDR2 (germline): SGHDT, YYEEEE. The CDR3 has 15 residues. Germline trimming cut 4 bases from V and 1 base from J; bases unmatched to any gene: 5. The chain's CDR3 is CASSQGTGRNTEAFF. As DNA, the CDR3 is TGTGCCAGCAGCCAAGGGACAGGGCGGAACACTGAAGCTTTCTTT.

The chain employs TRBV9 and TRBJ1-2; perhaps TRBD1 as D (6 bases). The V end was cut by 0 bases, the J end by 14 bases, with 20 bases between. Looked up from germline, CDR1 is SGDLS and CDR2 is YYNGEE. The CDR3 has 14 residues. Here the CDR3 DNA reads TGTGCCAGCAGCGTAGGGGAAACTTTGGACAGTTCAACCTTC. Its protein is CASSVGETLDSSTF.

This clone appeared a few times. V gene TRBV9 combines with J gene TRBJ1-3; no clear D gene. Germline V gene data show CDR1 as SGDLS and CDR2 as YYNGEE. This CDR3 has 13 residues. V gave up 0 bases and J gave up 4 bases, with 5 bases separating them. The CDR3 DNA sequence: TGTGCCAGCAGCGTAGAGGGAGGAAACACCATATATTTT. This translates into CASSVEGGNTIYF.

J is TRBJ2-3 and V is TRBV5-5; 8 bases agree with TRBD1. The CDR3 contains 16 residues. The junction had 10 bases not matched to a gene; V was cut back by 4 bases and J by 3 bases. CDR1 SGHKS and CDR2 YYEKEE come from the germline V gene (reference sequence). The DNA of the CDR3 is TGTGCCAGCAGCCGTTCTACAGGGGGAAGGACAGATACGCAGTATTTT. Protein sequence: CASSRSTGGRTDTQYF.

The chain combines TRBV5-4 with TRBJ1-1; perhaps TRBD1 as D (5 bases). Per the germline V gene, CDR1 is SGHNT and CDR2 is YYREEE (reference sequence). The CDR3 is 15 amino acids. Trimming pared 1 base from V and 1 base from J, leaving 11 bases between. The CDR3 DNA is TGTGCCAGCAGCTTGTCGTGGAGGGGGAACACTGAAGCTTTCTTT. Protein product: CASSLSWRGNTEAFF.

The gene calls are TRBV18 and TRBJ2-2; the match to TRBD2 covers 7 bases. CDR1 KGHSH and CDR2 LQKENI come from the germline V gene. The length of the CDR3 is 14 residues. Trimming at V came to 0 bases and at J to 6 bases, leaving 1 base not matched to a gene. CDR3 sequence (DNA): TGTGCCAGCTCACCACCGGGGAGGGCCGGGGAGCTGTTTTTT. Translation: CASSPPGRAGELFF.

The chain has TRBV7-6 and TRBJ2-2; D remains unclear. Germline CDR1 is SGHVS and CDR2 is FNYEAQ. The CDR3 runs to 15 residues. With 5 bases removed from V and 6 bases from J, the gap between germline ends came to 16 bases. CDR3 sequence: CASSLSLSTAGELFF. The CDR3, as DNA: TGTGCCAGCAGCCTCAGCTTATCCACCGCCGGGGAGCTGTTTTTT.

This rearrangement joins TRBV6-1 to TRBJ2-1, with 7 bases lining up with TRBD1. The CDR3 spans 14 residues. The V segment lost 3 bases and the J segment 9 bases; nucleotides outside the gene matches: 8. From germline, CDR1 is MNHNS and CDR2 SASEGT. This CDR3 is CASSDGTVPGEQFF. The CDR3 DNA is TGTGCCAGCAGTGATGGGACAGTTCCCGGTGAGCAGTTCTTC.

The chain is built from TRBV11-2 and TRBJ2-1; 8 bases line up with TRBD2. Trimming cost V 6 bases and J 9 bases; bases outside gene matches: 13. CDR1 is SGHAT and CDR2 is FQNNGV in the germline V gene. The CDR3 loop spans 15 amino acids. The CDR3 reads CASSFPSGSSAEQFF. DNA for the CDR3: TGTGCCAGCAGTTTCCCCAGCGGGAGTTCGGCTGAGCAGTTCTTC.

The chain carries TRBV5-5 and TRBJ2-7; D remains ambiguous. This CDR3 is built from 13 residues. Trimming stripped 2 bases from V and 7 bases from J, with 13 bases between. In germline, CDR1 is SGHKS, CDR2 YYEKEE (reference sequence). Here the CDR3 reads CASSFLPTWEQYF. In DNA, the CDR3 is TGTGCCAGCAGCTTCCTCCCCACCTGGGAGCAGTACTTC.

The chain couples TRBV7-7 to TRBJ2-3, with D hard to call. V gave up 1 base and J gave up 1 base, with 9 bases separating them. There are 15 residues in the CDR3. The germline CDR1 and CDR2 sequences are SSHAT and FNYEAQ (reference sequence). The DNA of the CDR3 is TGTGCCAGCAGCTTAGACGGCGGCCGCACAGATACGCAGTATTTT. Amino acids: CASSLDGGRTDTQYF.

This CDR3 is CASSIGTSSPRELFF. In nucleotides, the CDR3 is TGTGCCAGTAGTATTGGGACTAGCAGCCCCAGGGAGCTGTTTTTT. The chain couples TRBV19 to TRBJ2-2, with 9 bases matching TRBD2. The CDR3 has 15 residues. From germline, CDR1 is LNHDA and CDR2 SQIVND (reference sequence). Trimming took 3 bases from V and 9 from J; bases not matched to a gene: 8.

The chain combines TRBV7-2 with TRBJ1-1; D is unclear. The CDR3 runs to 15 residues. Germline values: CDR1 SGHTA, CDR2 FQGNSA. The V end lost 1 base, the J end lost 5 bases, and 14 bases lay between the germline ends. The CDR3 here is CASSLGPKGKTEAFF. CDR3 DNA: TGTGCCAGCAGCTTAGGTCCCAAGGGTAAGACTGAAGCTTTCTTT.

V is TRBV23-1 and J is TRBJ1-1; tentatively, D is TRBD1 (6 bases). TRBV23-1 is an open reading frame, and its role is uncertain. The germline V and J ends were trimmed by 4 bases and 1 base, with 16 bases remaining between them. The CDR3 runs 16 residues. For the CDR3, the DNA is TGCGCCAGCAGTCGGACAGTGGGACACCGGAACACTGAAGCTTTCTTT. Residues: CASSRTVGHRNTEAFF.